The rows below give T cell receptor beta chains drawn from one sample of a study of naive and memory T cell subsets. Each CDR3 protein gets one entry after TCRdb re-called the 5' RACE reads with MiXCR. Of approximately 30,000 distinct CDR3 sequences listed, 15% to 20% are singletons. The origin of the receptors is a female donor in good health. Both conserved end residues are part of each CDR3. Fields, in order: D gene, J gene, clone size, V gene, CDR3 DNA, CDR3 protein. A D gene is named only where the DNA matches it firmly. Clone size is not always given. Where it is, it says once, few, many or a class for expanded clones.

TRBD2	TRBJ2-7	few	TRBV6-6	TGTGCCAGCGCAAGGGCGGGGGAACCCCCCATCGCCTACGAGCAGTACTTC	CASARAGEPPIAYEQYF
-	TRBJ1-1	few	TRBV18	TGTGCCAGCTCACCACCGAGAGACACTGAAGCTTTCTTT	CASSPPRDTEAFF
-	TRBJ1-3	-	TRBV29-1	TGCAGCGTTCAGGGTACCGCTGGAAACACCATATATTTT	CSVQGTAGNTIYF
TRBD1	TRBJ2-7	-	TRBV7-2	TGTGCCAGCTGCTACCGGGACAGGGGGAAGAGAGAGCAGTACTTC	CASCYRDRGKREQYF
-	TRBJ1-1	many	TRBV3-1	TGTGCCAGCAGCCAAGAGAGGGGCGGCACTGAAGCTTTCTTT	CASSQERGGTEAFF
-	TRBJ2-1	many	TRBV4-1	TGCGCCAGCAGCCAAGATATCGGGAATGAGCAGTTCTTC	CASSQDIGNEQFF
TRBD1	TRBJ1-5	once	TRBV12-3/TRBV12-4	TGTGCCAGCCTCCCGGGACAGCCTACTTTCAATCAGCCCCAGCATTTT	CASLPGQPTFNQPQHF
-	TRBJ2-5	-	TRBV7-6	TGTGCCAGCAGCTTAGACCGGGGGAAAGAGACCCAGTACTTC	CASSLDRGKETQYF
TRBD2	TRBJ2-1	few	TRBV29-1	TGCAGCGTTGAAGATGGGGCGGGGGGAGGTAATGAGCAGTTCTTC	CSVEDGAGGGNEQFF
-	TRBJ2-5	few	TRBV29-1	TGCAGCGAGGGACCATCCCAAGAGACCCAGTACTTC	CSEGPSQETQYF
TRBD1	TRBJ1-2	many	TRBV5-1	TGCGCCAGCAGCTTGGCGACAGGGAACTATGGCTACACCTTC	CASSLATGNYGYTF
-	TRBJ1-5	medium-sized	TRBV27	TGTGCCAGCAGTTTTTTTGGAAGTCTAGATCAGCCCCAGCATTTT	CASSFFGSLDQPQHF
TRBD2	TRBJ2-7	-	TRBV5-1	TGCGCCAGCAGCCGGGACTACCACTACGAGCAGTACTTC	CASSRDYHYEQYF
TRBD2	TRBJ2-7	many	TRBV20-1	TGCAGTGCTCGCAGGACTAGCGGGGGGGCAGGCGAGCAGTACTTC	CSARRTSGGAGEQYF
TRBD2	TRBJ2-1	many	TRBV10-1	TGCGCCAGCAGTGAGTCCGGGACTAGCGGCCACAATGAGCAGTTCTTC	CASSESGTSGHNEQFF
TRBD1	TRBJ2-7	many	TRBV5-5	TGTGCCAGCAGCTTTACACGGGACAGGGACGAGCAGTACTTC	CASSFTRDRDEQYF
-	TRBJ1-4	-	TRBV20-1	TGCAGTGCTATACTCTCCAGGACTTATACAACTAATGAAAAACTGTTTTTT	CSAILSRTYTTNEKLFF
-	TRBJ2-4	many	TRBV20-1	TGCAGTGCTAGAGAAGGGGCTGCCAAAAACATTCAGTACTTC	CSAREGAAKNIQYF
-	TRBJ2-7	few	TRBV5-1	TGCGCCAGCAGCCGGGGGAGAGGTGGCAGGGACATATACGAGCAGTACTTC	CASSRGRGGRDIYEQYF
-	TRBJ1-1	many	TRBV20-1	TGCAGTGCTCGCCAAGGTATGCTGGGGAGTGAAGCTTTCTTT	CSARQGMLGSEAFF
-	TRBJ2-5	many	TRBV18	TGTGCCAGCTCACCACTTCGGGGGCCTCAAGAGACCCAGTACTTC	CASSPLRGPQETQYF
TRBD2	TRBJ2-1	-	TRBV27	TGTGCCAGCAGTGGGGTCGGGGGGGGAGACAATGAGCAGTTCTTC	CASSGVGGGDNEQFF
TRBD1	TRBJ2-5	many	TRBV5-1	TGCGCCAGCAGCCGGGCACAGGGGGGCCAAGAGACCCAGTACTTC	CASSRAQGGQETQYF
-	TRBJ1-1	many	TRBV5-1	TGCGCCAGCAGCTCTGACAGAACGAACACTGAAGCTTTCTTT	CASSSDRTNTEAFF
-	TRBJ2-1	-	TRBV5-1	TGCGCCAGCAGCTTGGAAGCCGTACCATCGGATGAGCAGTTCTTC	CASSLEAVPSDEQFF
-	TRBJ2-1	-	TRBV11-2	TGTGCCAGCAGCTTACTGGGGGGCGTCAATGAGCAGTTCTTC	CASSLLGGVNEQFF
TRBD1	TRBJ2-1	many	TRBV29-1	TGCAGCGTTGAGGACAGGGGTGCCCGGGGTTCAATGGAGCAGTTCTTC	CSVEDRGARGSMEQFF
TRBD1	TRBJ2-3	-	TRBV12-3/TRBV12-4	TGTGCCAGCAGGGGTATGTCAGGGGGCCGTGAGACTACAGATACGCAGTATTTT	CASRGMSGGRETTDTQYF
-	TRBJ2-1	few	TRBV12-3/TRBV12-4	TGTGCCAGCAGTACCCCGGGACTGACGAACAATGAGCAGTTCTTC	CASSTPGLTNNEQFF
TRBD1	TRBJ1-3	many	TRBV20-1	TGCAGTGCTAGAGGGGAGGGGGCAGGAAACACCATATATTTT	CSARGEGAGNTIYF
TRBD1	TRBJ1-2	few	TRBV6-1	TGTGCCAGCAGTGAAGGACAGGGTGGGAACTATGGCTACACCTTC	CASSEGQGGNYGYTF
-	TRBJ1-2	-	TRBV6-1	TGTGCCAGTCACCCTCATAGACAGGCGAAAGTGAACTATTGCTACACCTTC	CASHPHRQAKVNYCYTF
-	TRBJ1-2	-	TRBV29-1	TGCAGCGTTGAATCTCGGACAGACTATGGCTACACCTTC	CSVESRTDYGYTF
TRBD2	TRBJ2-3	many	TRBV10-2	TGCGCCAGCAGTTTGACTAGCGGCACAGATACGCAGTATTTT	CASSLTSGTDTQYF
TRBD1	TRBJ1-5	-	TRBV15	TGTGCCACCAGCAGTACAGGGGGAAGTTATCAGCCCCAGCATTTT	CATSSTGGSYQPQHF
TRBD1	TRBJ1-1	many	TRBV5-5	TGTGCCAGCAGCTTGGTTGCCGGGACAGCGAACACTGAAGCTTTCTTT	CASSLVAGTANTEAFF
-	TRBJ2-3	medium-sized	TRBV24-1	TGTGCCACCAGTGAGAACGGGGGCCCCGGTCACACAGATACGCAGTATTTT	CATSENGGPGHTDTQYF
TRBD2	TRBJ2-7	many	TRBV20-1	TGCAGTGCTAGAGATTTGACTAGCGGTTACGAGCAGTACTTC	CSARDLTSGYEQYF
TRBD1	TRBJ1-1	many	TRBV20-1	TGCAGTGCTAGGGACAGGGGAAACACTGAAGCTTTCTTT	CSARDRGNTEAFF
TRBD1	TRBJ2-7	few	TRBV20-1	TGCAGTGCTAGGGAACTGACAGGGATCTACGAGCAGTACTTC	CSARELTGIYEQYF
TRBD1	TRBJ1-1	many	TRBV27	TGTGCCAGCAGTCCCCACAGGGGTGAAGCTTTCTTT	CASSPHRGEAFF
-	TRBJ1-1	few	TRBV7-9	TGTGCCAGCAGCTTAGGGGTCGGTACTGAAGCTTTCTTT	CASSLGVGTEAFF
-	TRBJ2-1	-	TRBV29-1	TGCAGCGTTGACGCTAACATCAATGAGCAGTTCTTC	CSVDANINEQFF
-	TRBJ2-1	-	TRBV5-1	TGCGCCAGCAGCTCCGGGGGTTCCTACAATGAGCAGTTCTTC	CASSSGGSYNEQFF
-	TRBJ1-6	few	TRBV12-3/TRBV12-4	TGTGCCAGCAGTTTTGGAAGGGAATCACCCCTCCACTTT	CASSFGRESPLHF
TRBD1	TRBJ1-5	-	TRBV12-3/TRBV12-4	TGTGCCAGCCGGCCAGGGGGAGAGGGGTGGGGGCCCCAGCATTTT	CASRPGGEGWGPQHF
-	TRBJ2-2	few	TRBV7-9	TGTGCCAGCAGCCCAACAGGGAACACCGGGGAGCTGTTTTTT	CASSPTGNTGELFF
-	TRBJ1-1	-	TRBV6-5	TGTGCCAGCAGTTACTCGGGGGATGGTCACGCTGAAGCTTTCTTT	CASSYSGDGHAEAFF
-	TRBJ2-7	-	TRBV20-1	TGCAGTGCTAAGACAGGCCCCTACGAGCAGTACTTC	CSAKTGPYEQYF
TRBD1	TRBJ2-7	-	TRBV10-3	TGTGCCATCAGTGAGTCGAAGGGACAGGGGGCCTACGAGCAGTACTTC	CAISESKGQGAYEQYF
-	TRBJ2-6	few	TRBV12-3/TRBV12-4	TGTGCCAGCAGTTTAGGGCACAACTCTGGGGCCAACGTCCTGACTTTC	CASSLGHNSGANVLTF
TRBD2	TRBJ2-3	few	TRBV20-1	TGCAGTGCTAGAGTCGCGGGGGGCCAAGATACGCAGTATTTT	CSARVAGGQDTQYF
-	TRBJ2-3	few	TRBV20-1	TGCAGTGCTAGTGGACCAGAACTAACTAGCTTAAGCACAGATACGCAGTATTTT	CSASGPELTSLSTDTQYF
TRBD1	TRBJ2-5	few	TRBV10-2	TGCGCCAGCAGTGAGTCGGCGGACAGGGTGAAGACCCAGTACTTC	CASSESADRVKTQYF
TRBD1	TRBJ2-1	-	TRBV6-5	TGTGCCAGCAGTTACGGGGGACAGGTACTAAATGAGCAGTTCTTC	CASSYGGQVLNEQFF
TRBD2	TRBJ2-5	many	TRBV20-1	TGCAGTGCCGGGACTAGCGGGGGACAAGAGACCCAGTACTTC	CSAGTSGGQETQYF